The 18 T cell receptor beta chains listed next were all sequenced from one sample in a study of T cells after posttransplantation cyclophosphamide. TCRdb's copy holds only in-frame clones and misses some; the assay was immunoSEQ multiplex PCR. The sample consists of 32,000 or so clones, around nine tenths of them appearing once. The specimen sequenced was PBMCs. All receptors derive from a woman between 40 and 50 years old with a blood cancer, CMV-positive, and with a related stem cell donor.

To note about this clone: Other DNA sequences in the sample encode the same CDR3. CDR3 sequence reads: CASSDRARQPQHF. CDR3 DNA sequence: TGTGCCAGCAGCGACAGGGCTCGTCAGCCCCAGCATTTT. This sequence joins TRBV28 and TRBJ1-5, with 7 bases aligning to TRBD1. Germline V gives CDR1 MDHEN, CDR2 SYDVKM. The J segment lost 6 bases and the V segment lost 6 bases, leaving 5 bases of the junction unmatched. The CDR3 sequence is 13 residues long.

The table lists this clone with a count of one. This sequence joins TRBV5-4 and TRBJ2-1; the match to TRBD2 covers 7 bases. Germline values: CDR1 SGHNT, CDR2 YYREEE (reference sequence). The CDR3 spans 15 residues. V lost 4 bases to trimming and J lost 6 bases; unmatched junction nucleotides: 10. The CDR3 reads CASSPPGLLSNEQFF. CDR3 in DNA: TGTGCCAGCAGCCCACCGGGACTACTTTCCAATGAGCAGTTCTTC. Full variable domain (missing parts from reference TRBV5-4 and TRBJ2-1): ETGVTQSPTHLIKTRGQQVTLRCSSQSGHNTVSWYQQALGQGPQFIFQYYREEENGRGNFPPRFSGLQFPNYSSELNVNALELDDSALYLCASSPPGLLSNEQFFGPGTRLTVL.

The V and J genes are TRBV4-1 and TRBJ2-5, with TRBD1 matching over 9 bases. Gene TRBJ2-7 matches the end of the DNA better, so the J call may be wrong. Germline loops: CDR1 MGHRA, CDR2 YSYEKL. The CDR3 sequence is 16 residues long. The CDR3 DNA follows: TGCGCCAGCAGCCGAGGCCTGGGACAGGGAACCTACGAGCAGTACTTC. Its protein product is CASSRGLGQGTYEQYF.

The genes are TRBV7-2 and TRBJ2-1; D is possibly TRBD2 (5 bases). Germline CDR1 and CDR2: SGHTA and FQGNSA. V was cut by 5 bases and J by 0 bases, with 17 bases left in between. This CDR3 has 17 residues. CDR3 region: CASSRLGRVSSYNEQFF. The CDR3 region has the DNA TGTGCCAGCAGCCGCCTCGGGCGGGTGAGCTCCTACAATGAGCAGTTCTTC.

This clone has only a few counts. The chain has TRBV11-2 and TRBJ1-2; D gene uncertain. V lost 4 bases to trimming and J lost 4 bases, with 19 bases between them. This CDR3 is built from 16 residues. The germline V gene encodes CDR1 SGHAT and CDR2 FQNNGV. CDR3 DNA: TGTGCCAGCAGCTCCGGGTTGGCTGCTCCGCCCTATGGCTACACCTTC. It yields the protein CASSSGLAAPPYGYTF. Looking up the rest from reference TRBV11-2 and TRBJ1-2 gives the full variable domain: EAGVAQSPRYKIIEKRQSVAFWCNPISGHATLYWYQQILGQGPKLLIQFQNNGVVDDSQLPKDRFSAERLKGVDSTLKIQPAKLEDSAVYLCASSSGLAAPPYGYTFGSGTRLTVV.

The CDR3 spells CASSPRRAGVATGELFF. In DNA, the CDR3 is TGTGCCAGCAGCCCTCGGCGGGCAGGGGTGGCCACCGGGGAGCTGTTTTTT. The rearrangement uses TRBV7-9 and TRBJ2-2; tentatively, D is TRBD1 (6 bases). Per the germline V gene, CDR1 is SEHNR and CDR2 is FQNEAQ (reference sequence). The CDR3 totals 17 residues. V lost 5 bases and J 4 bases, leaving 20 bases between the germline ends.

The chain joins TRBV7-9 to TRBJ2-2; D is uncertain. The ends were cut back, 5 bases at V and 4 bases at J, with 14 bases in the middle. In germline, CDR1 is SEHNR, CDR2 FQNEAQ (reference sequence). The CDR3 runs to 15 residues. The chain's CDR3 is CASSERLSGTGELFF. CDR3 sequence (DNA): TGTGCCAGCAGCGAAAGGTTGTCGGGCACCGGGGAGCTGTTTTTT.

This chain uses TRBV5-8 with TRBJ1-5, with a weak D call TRBD1 (5 bases). Per the germline V gene, CDR1 is SGHTS and CDR2 is YDEGEE. The CDR3 has 15 residues. Trimming removed 0 bases from V and 3 bases from J, with 10 bases in between. The CDR3 DNA reads as TGTGCCAGCAGCTTGGGTACAGGCCACAATCAGCCCCAGCATTTT. Translated: CASSLGTGHNQPQHF.

The chain employs TRBV6-1 and TRBJ1-5; TRBD1 matches at 9 bases. The CDR3 totals 15 residues. V shed 3 bases, J shed 6 bases, and the junction held 6 bases outside the gene matches. Germline V gene data show CDR1 as MNHNS and CDR2 as SASEGT. The CDR3, as DNA: TGTGCCAGCAGTGAGGGAGGGACAGGGAGTCAGCCCCAGCATTTT. Its protein is CASSEGGTGSQPQHF.

The CDR3 region has the DNA TGTGCCAGCAGCGTAAGCAGCGGGGACCAAGAGACCCAGTACTTC. Protein product: CASSVSSGDQETQYF. The chain recombines TRBV9 with TRBJ2-5, with 7 bases lining up with TRBD2. Germline V lookup: CDR1 SGDLS, CDR2 YYNGEE. The CDR3 has 15 residues. V shed 1 base, J shed 0 bases, and the junction held 3 bases outside the gene matches.

CDR3 sequence: CSVEASVGGGADTQYF. The CDR3 DNA follows: TGCAGCGTTGAAGCCTCGGTGGGGGGGGGCGCAGATACGCAGTATTTT. The genes are TRBV29-1 and TRBJ2-3; D may be TRBD2 (7 bases). The CDR3 spans 16 residues. Germline lookup yields CDR1 SQVTM and CDR2 ANQGSEA. With 1 base removed from V and 4 bases from J, the gap between germline ends came to 18 bases.

The rearrangement joins TRBV7-6 to TRBJ1-3; 7 bases match TRBD1. Trimming cost V 4 bases and J 0 bases; bases outside gene matches: 3. The CDR3 is made up of 15 amino acids. The V gene's germline CDR1 is SGHVS and CDR2 FNYEAQ. The CDR3 loop is CASSSWDSSGNTIYF. CDR3 coding DNA: TGTGCCAGCAGCTCCTGGGACAGCTCTGGAAACACCATATATTTT.

The genes are TRBV15 and TRBJ1-1; maybe TRBD1 (5 bases). The germline V gene has CDR1 LNHNV and CDR2 YYDKDF (reference sequence). The CDR3 has 15 residues. The ends were cut back, 0 bases at V and 0 bases at J, with 8 bases in the middle. The chain's CDR3 is CATSRDKGMNTEAFF. CDR3 DNA sequence: TGTGCCACCAGCAGAGATAAGGGGATGAACACTGAAGCTTTCTTT.

The chain recombines TRBV28 with TRBJ1-6; D is uncertain. Germline V gene lookup returns CDR1 MDHEN and CDR2 SYDVKM. This CDR3 comprises 16 residues. The CDR3 protein is CATRETDLSYNSPLHF. DNA of the CDR3: TGTGCTACCCGGGAAACTGACCTCTCCTATAATTCACCCCTCCACTTT.

This chain uses TRBV29-1 with TRBJ2-2, with D possibly being TRBD1 (5 bases). CDR3 length: 13 amino acids. V was pared by 4 bases and J by 3 bases, with 9 bases between. Germline V CDR1 and CDR2: SQVTM, ANQGSEA. The CDR3: CSVGGRDTGELFF. The CDR3 DNA follows: TGCAGCGTTGGAGGCAGGGACACCGGGGAGCTGTTTTTT.

This rearrangement joins TRBV11-2 to TRBJ2-2; TRBD2 matches at 14 bases. This CDR3 has 15 residues. Germline V gene data show CDR1 as SGHAT and CDR2 as FQNNGV. Losses at the gene ends were 6 bases for V and 6 bases for J; bases not matched to a gene: 3. CDR3 coding DNA: TGTGCCAGCAGTCGACTAGCGGGGGGGCCCGGGGAGCTGTTTTTT. It encodes CASSRLAGGPGELFF.

The chain joins TRBV11-2 to TRBJ2-2; 12 bases match TRBD2. The CDR3 contains 17 residues. V lost 5 bases to trimming and J lost 1 base; unmatched junction nucleotides: 5. Per germline, CDR1 SGHAT and CDR2 FQNNGV. The CDR3 DNA reads TGTGCCAGCAGCGACGGACTAGCGGGGCTGAACACCGGGGAGCTGTTTTTT. Protein sequence: CASSDGLAGLNTGELFF.

The chain carries TRBV6-5 and TRBJ1-5; a weak D match, TRBD1 (5 bases). This CDR3 has 15 residues. The V and J ends lost 6 bases and 6 bases respectively, with 18 bases between them. Germline V gives CDR1 MNHEY, CDR2 SVGAGI. The CDR3 nucleotides read TGTGCCAGCAGCCCCAGGGCGGCATTCCGTCAGCCCCAGCATTTT. This sequence encodes CASSPRAAFRQPQHF.